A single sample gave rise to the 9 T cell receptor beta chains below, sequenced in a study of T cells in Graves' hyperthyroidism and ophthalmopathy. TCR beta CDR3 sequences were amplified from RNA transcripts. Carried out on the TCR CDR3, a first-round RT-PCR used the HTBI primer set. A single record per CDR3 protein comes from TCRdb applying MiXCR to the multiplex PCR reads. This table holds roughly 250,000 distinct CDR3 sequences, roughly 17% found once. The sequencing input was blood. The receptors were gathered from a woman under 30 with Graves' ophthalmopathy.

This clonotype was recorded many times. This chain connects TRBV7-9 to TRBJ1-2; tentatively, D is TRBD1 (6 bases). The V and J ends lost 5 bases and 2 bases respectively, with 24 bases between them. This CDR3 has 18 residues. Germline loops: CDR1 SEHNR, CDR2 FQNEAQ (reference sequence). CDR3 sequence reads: CASSLRVTTGPKNYGYTF. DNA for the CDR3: TGTGCCAGCAGCCTAAGGGTAACCACAGGGCCTAAGAACTATGGCTACACCTTC.

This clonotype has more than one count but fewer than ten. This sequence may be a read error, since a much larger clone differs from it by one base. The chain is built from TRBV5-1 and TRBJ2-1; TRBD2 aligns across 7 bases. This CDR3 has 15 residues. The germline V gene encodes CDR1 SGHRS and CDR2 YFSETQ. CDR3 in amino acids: CARSQVGGSDNEQFF. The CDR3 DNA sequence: TGCGCCCGCAGCCAAGTCGGGGGGTCGGACAATGAGCAGTTCTTC.

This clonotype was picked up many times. In DNA, the CDR3 is TGTGCCAGCGCACAGGGTGTGGGGAATTCACCCCTCCACTTT. It translates to CASAQGVGNSPLHF. The chain employs TRBV11-2 and TRBJ1-6, with D perhaps TRBD1 (6 bases). Germline V gene sequence: CDR1 SGHAT, CDR2 FQNNGV. Deletions cut 8 bases from V and 7 bases from J, with 15 bases between. CDR3 length: 14 amino acids.

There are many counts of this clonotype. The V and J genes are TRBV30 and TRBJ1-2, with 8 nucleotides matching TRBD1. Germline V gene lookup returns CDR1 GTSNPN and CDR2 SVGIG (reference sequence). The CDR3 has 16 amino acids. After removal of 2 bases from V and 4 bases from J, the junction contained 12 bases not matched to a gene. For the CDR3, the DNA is TGTGCCTGGAGTCCTCGGACAGGGAGTTCTGGCTATGGCTACACCTTC. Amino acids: CAWSPRTGSSGYGYTF.

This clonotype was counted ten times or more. CDR3: CASSLLAPGELFF. The CDR3, as DNA: TGTGCCAGCAGTTTACTAGCGCCCGGGGAGCTGTTTTTT. V is TRBV28 and J is TRBJ2-2; D perhaps matches TRBD2 (6 bases). Looked up from germline, CDR1 is MDHEN and CDR2 is SYDVKM. The CDR3 contains 13 residues. V dropped 2 bases and J dropped 6 bases, with 7 bases sitting between them. The variable domain in full, completed from reference TRBV28 and TRBJ2-2, reads DVKVTQSSRYLVKRTGEKVFLECVQDMDHENMFWYRQDPGLGLRLIYFSYDVKMKEKGDIPEGYSVSREKKERFSLILESASTNQTSMYLCASSLLAPGELFFGEGSRLTVL.

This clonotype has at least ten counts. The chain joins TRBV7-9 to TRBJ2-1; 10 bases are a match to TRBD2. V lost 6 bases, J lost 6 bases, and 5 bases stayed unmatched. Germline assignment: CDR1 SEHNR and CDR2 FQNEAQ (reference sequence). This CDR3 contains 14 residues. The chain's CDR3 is CASSLAGVGNEQFF. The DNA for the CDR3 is TGTGCCAGCAGTCTAGCGGGAGTAGGCAATGAGCAGTTCTTC.

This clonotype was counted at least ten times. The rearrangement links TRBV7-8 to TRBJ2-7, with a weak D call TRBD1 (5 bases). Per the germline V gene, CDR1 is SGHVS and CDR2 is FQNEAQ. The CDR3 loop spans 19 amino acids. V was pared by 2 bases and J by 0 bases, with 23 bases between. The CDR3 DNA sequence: TGTGCCAGCAGCTTATATAGGTTGTACAGGCAGGGCATCTCCTACGAGCAGTACTTC. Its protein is CASSLYRLYRQGISYEQYF.

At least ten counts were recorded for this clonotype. Here the CDR3 DNA reads TGTGCCAGCAGCCAAGAGGGCCATCCTAGCACAGATACGCAGTATTTT. Translation gives CASSQEGHPSTDTQYF. The chain recombines TRBV3-1 with TRBJ2-3; unclear D gene. Germline V gene lookup returns CDR1 LGHDT and CDR2 YNNKEL (reference sequence). This CDR3 comprises 16 residues. Trimming cost V 0 bases and J 0 bases, with 10 bases left between them.

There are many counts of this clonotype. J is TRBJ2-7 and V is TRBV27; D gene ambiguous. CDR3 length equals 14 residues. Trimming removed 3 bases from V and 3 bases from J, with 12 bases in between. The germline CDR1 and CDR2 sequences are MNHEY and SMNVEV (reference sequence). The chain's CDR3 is CASSFQGPSYEQYF. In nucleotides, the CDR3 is TGTGCCAGCAGTTTTCAAGGGCCAAGCTACGAGCAGTACTTC.